This TCR beta chain was sequenced during a study of beta chain features in type 1 diabetes. Overall study context: The samples had around 98 million sorted cells examined in all. Broader study findings: Shorter TCRB CDR3s, moderately but significantly so, marked every one of the four CD4+ subsets in Type 1 diabetes patients. VDJ junctions from type 1 diabetes patients carried fewer insertions and larger deletions.

Turning to this clone: Its matching antigen is unknown. Other DNA sequences in this specimen translate into the identical CDR3.

Researchers reported sorting CD4+ naive, central memory, regulatory and stem cell-like memory cells via CD45RO/CCR7/CD25/CD127/CD95/CD27. The V end lost 0 bases, the J end lost 1 base, and 8 bases lay between the germline ends. Germline CDR1 reads SGDLS; CDR2 reads YYNGEE. The CDR3 is 15 amino acids. Expressed TCRB transcripts got sequenced, as all isolated RNA was reverse transcribed. Measured with immunoSEQ multiplex PCR; TCRdb has only the in-frame clones, and not every one. The table has about 710,000 clones, around 15% seen once. This sequence originates from a man younger than 35 with type 1 diabetes. This sequence joins TRBV9 and TRBJ2-1; TRBD2 might be the D (5 bases). The sequencing input was naive CD4+ T cells from blood. Here the CDR3 DNA reads TGTGCCAGCAGCGTAGAGGCGGGTTCCTACAATGAGCAGTTCTTC. Translating it yields CASSVEAGSYNEQFF.